This T cell receptor (beta chain) is from a study of blood T cell repertoires in COVID-19. Study processing details: Reference gene primer amplification gave nucleated cell count estimates. Repertoires were generated with immunoSEQ multiplex PCR, while TCRdb's copy carries only in-frame clones and drops some. V and J calls and clone size are given by that table; D and trimming were obtained from the DNA. The sample has some 85,000 clones, about 70% seen once; the top ten hold 15% to 20%. Sequencing used peripheral blood. This receptor was obtained from a woman of 80 years or more with active or convalescent COVID-19.

CDR3 residues: CASSGFQGDYEQYF. CDR3 sequence (DNA): TGCGCCAGCAGTGGGTTTCAGGGGGACTACGAGCAGTACTTC. The rearrangement links TRBV10-1 to TRBJ2-7, with 7 bases matching TRBD1. CDR1 is WNHNN, CDR2 SYGVQD, per germline (reference sequence). This CDR3 comprises 14 residues. After removal of 4 bases from V and 3 bases from J, the junction contained 6 bases not matched to a gene.